This TCR beta chain originates from a study of cytomegalovirus exposure and HLA in healthy donors. Broader study findings: For presence/absence analyses, sequencing depth was assumed to be roughly uniform across donors. The dataset shows that most TCR sequences were rare, while some public TCRs occurred in many donors.

This clone was seen a single time. Its antigen is unknown. The CDR3 runs to 14 residues. Trimming shortened V by 1 base and J by 5 bases, and 6 bases separated the two germline ends. Germline V lookup: CDR1 PRHDT, CDR2 FYEKMQ (reference sequence). With 60 Vbeta and 13 Jbeta primers, the PCR was carried out. Profiled with immunoSEQ multiplex PCR; TCRdb holds only in-frame clones, not every one. Found here are fewer than 90,000 clones, 60% to 70% of them singletons; the top ten hold 7.5% to 8%. The sequence was obtained from a man in his forties in good health and CMV-seropositive. V and J are TRBV13 and TRBJ1-6; D not resolved. The specimen sequenced was PBMCs. The CDR3: CASSLAQDNSPLHF. The CDR3 DNA follows: TGTGCCAGCAGCTTAGCGCAGGATAATTCACCCCTCCACTTT. Based on the CDR3 plus reference TRBV13 and TRBJ1-6, the full variable domain is AAGVIQSPRHLIKEKRETATLKCYPIPRHDTVYWYQQGPGQDPQFLISFYEKMQSDKGSIPDRFSAQQFSDYHSELNMSSLELGDSALYFCASSLAQDNSPLHFGNGTRLTVT.